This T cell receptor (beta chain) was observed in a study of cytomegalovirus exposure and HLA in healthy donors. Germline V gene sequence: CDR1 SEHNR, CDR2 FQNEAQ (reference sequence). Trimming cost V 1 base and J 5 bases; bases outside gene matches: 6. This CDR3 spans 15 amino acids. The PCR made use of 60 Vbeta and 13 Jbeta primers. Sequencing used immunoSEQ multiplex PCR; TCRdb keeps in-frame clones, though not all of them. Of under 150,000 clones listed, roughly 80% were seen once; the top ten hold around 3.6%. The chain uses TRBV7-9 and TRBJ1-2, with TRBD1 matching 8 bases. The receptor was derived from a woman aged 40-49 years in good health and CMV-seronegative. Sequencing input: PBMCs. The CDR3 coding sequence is TGTGCCAGCAGCTTAGGTCCAGGGGGCTGGTATGGCTACACCTTC. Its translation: CASSLGPGGWYGYTF. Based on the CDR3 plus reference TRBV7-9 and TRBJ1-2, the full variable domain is DTGVSQNPRHKITKRGQNVTFRCDPISEHNRLYWYRQTLGQGPEFLTYFQNEAQLEKSRLLSDRFSAERPKGSFSTLEIQRTEQGDSAMYLCASSLGPGGWYGYTFGSGTRLTVV.